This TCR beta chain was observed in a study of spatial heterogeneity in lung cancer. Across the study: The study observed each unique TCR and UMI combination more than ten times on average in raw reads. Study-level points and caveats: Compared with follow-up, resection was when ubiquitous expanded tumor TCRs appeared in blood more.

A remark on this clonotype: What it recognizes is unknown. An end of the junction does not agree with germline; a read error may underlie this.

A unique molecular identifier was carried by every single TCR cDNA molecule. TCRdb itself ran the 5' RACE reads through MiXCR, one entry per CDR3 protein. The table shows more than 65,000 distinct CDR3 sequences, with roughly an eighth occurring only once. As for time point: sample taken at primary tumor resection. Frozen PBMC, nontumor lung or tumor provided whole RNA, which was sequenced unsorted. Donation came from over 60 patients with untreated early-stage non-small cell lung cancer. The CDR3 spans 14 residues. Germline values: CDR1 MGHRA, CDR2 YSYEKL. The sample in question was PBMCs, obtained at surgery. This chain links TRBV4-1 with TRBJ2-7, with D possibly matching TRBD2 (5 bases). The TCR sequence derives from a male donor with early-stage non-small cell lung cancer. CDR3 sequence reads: CASSQDRGQSILHF. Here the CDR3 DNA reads TGCGCCAGCAGCCAAGATAGAGGGCAGTCCATCCTTCACTTC.